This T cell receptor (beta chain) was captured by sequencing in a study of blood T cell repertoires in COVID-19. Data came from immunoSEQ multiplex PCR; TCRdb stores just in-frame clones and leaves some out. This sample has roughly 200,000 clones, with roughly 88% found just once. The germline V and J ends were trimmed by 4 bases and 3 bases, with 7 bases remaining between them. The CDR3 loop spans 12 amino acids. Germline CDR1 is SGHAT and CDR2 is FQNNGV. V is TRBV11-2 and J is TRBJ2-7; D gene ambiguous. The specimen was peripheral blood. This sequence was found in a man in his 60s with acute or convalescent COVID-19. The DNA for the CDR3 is TGTGCCAGCAGCTCGAGGCACTACGAGCAGTACTTC. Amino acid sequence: CASSSRHYEQYF.